The following is a T cell receptor (beta chain) sequence with its context. The length of the CDR3 is 14 residues. Germline V CDR1 and CDR2: SGHRS, YFSETQ. V lost 4 bases and J lost 5, with 15 bases in between. The data were taken from a study of blood T cell repertoires in COVID-19. At the level of the study: The origin of the acute and convalescent COVID-19 samples was the United States, Italy and Spain. The analysed material was cDNA or gDNA that came from T cells, B-cell-depleted T cells, or PBMCs.

TCRdb's table, derived via immunoSEQ multiplex PCR, lists solely in-frame clones and lacks some. The sample contains 130,000 or so clones, roughly 90% of which appear only once. The sequencing input was peripheral blood. The sequence derives from a man in his sixties or seventies with active COVID-19. This sequence joins TRBV5-1 and TRBJ1-1; D unresolved. This CDR3 reads CASSLNRGWTEAFF. In DNA, the CDR3 is TGCGCCAGCAGCCTCAACCGGGGATGGACTGAAGCTTTCTTT. The full variable domain, its missing parts supplied by reference TRBV5-1 and TRBJ1-1, is KAGVTQTPRYLIKTRGQQVTLSCSPISGHRSVSWYQQTPGQGLQFLFEYFSETQRNKGNFPGRFSGRQFSNSRSEMNVSTLELGDSALYLCASSLNRGWTEAFFGQGTRLTVV.